Following are 29 T cell receptor beta chains from one sample sequenced in a study of T cell repertoires in aging, cancer and after chemotherapy. A mixed TRB-A/B primer pool amplified rearranged TRB by multiplex touch-down PCR. TCRdb itself ran the multiplex PCR reads through MiXCR, one entry per CDR3 protein. The table has 1,500 to 2,000 distinct CDR3 sequences, almost 40% seen once. Peripheral blood genomic DNA, not sorted cells or RNA, was the template. Sequences were obtained from blood. These receptors were taken from a human donor with a solid tumor.

This clonotype was picked up a small number of times. V gene TRBV19 combines with J gene TRBJ1-2; 9 nucleotides match TRBD1. After removal of 2 bases from V and 7 bases from J, the junction contained 2 bases not matched to a gene. Germline assignment: CDR1 LNHDA and CDR2 SQIVND (reference sequence). The CDR3 loop spans 13 amino acids. This CDR3 reads CASSIIQGAGYTF. CDR3 coding DNA: TGTGCCAGTAGTATAATACAGGGGGCTGGCTACACCTTC.

The chain uses TRBV4-1 and TRBJ1-2, with 9 bases lining up with TRBD1. CDR1 and CDR2 from the germline V gene are MGHRA and YSYEKL. The CDR3 loop spans 17 amino acids. Trimming removed 4 bases from V and 4 bases from J; junction bases left unmatched: 13. The CDR3 loop is CASSPRTGEYVGYGYTF. In nucleotides, the CDR3 is TGCGCCAGCAGCCCTAGGACAGGGGAGTATGTGGGCTATGGCTACACCTTC.

This clonotype has only a few counts. The chain carries TRBV6-5 and TRBJ2-1; 7 nucleotides line up with TRBD2. V shed 6 bases, J shed 2 bases, and the junction held 7 bases outside the gene matches. The CDR3 covers 15 residues. Germline V gene data show CDR1 as MNHEY and CDR2 as SVGAGI. CDR3 region: CASRRGIAPYNEQFF. The CDR3 DNA reads TGTGCCAGCAGGCGGGGGATCGCCCCCTACAATGAGCAGTTCTTC.

This clonotype is large (0.1 to 1%) within its sample. The V call is TRBV7-6, the J call TRBJ2-2, with no clear D. The length of the CDR3 is 12 residues. V lost 6 bases, J lost 4 bases, and 6 bases lay in between. Germline V lookup: CDR1 SGHVS, CDR2 FNYEAQ. In DNA form, the CDR3 reads TGTGCCAGCAGAAGCCGCACCGGGGAGCTGTTTTTT. Translating it yields CASRSRTGELFF.

This clonotype has more than one count but fewer than ten. The chain has TRBV30 and TRBJ1-2; D is unclear. Germline lookup yields CDR1 GTSNPN and CDR2 SVGIG (reference sequence). CDR3 length: 11 amino acids. V lost 2 bases and J lost 8, with 9 bases in between. The DNA of the CDR3 is TGTGCCTGGAGTTCAGGCGGCGGCTACACCTTC. Residues: CAWSSGGGYTF.

By its share, this clonotype is large. The V and J genes are TRBV29-1 and TRBJ1-2, with TRBD1 matching 8 bases. The V gene end was trimmed by 6 bases and the J gene end by 8 bases; junction bases not matched to a gene: 11. The CDR3 runs 13 residues. Germline V gene lookup returns CDR1 SQVTM and CDR2 ANQGSEA. The CDR3 DNA sequence: TGCAGCGTCGAGGCGGACAGGGAGTACGGCTACACCTTC. Translation: CSVEADREYGYTF.

CDR3 in amino acids: CASSLGLAGGTGELFF. In DNA, the CDR3 is TGTGCCAGCAGCTTAGGACTAGCGGGAGGTACCGGGGAGCTGTTTTTT. The V gene is TRBV7-9, the J gene TRBJ2-2; TRBD2 matches at 13 bases. This CDR3 spans 16 amino acids. The V gene's germline CDR1 is SEHNR and CDR2 FQNEAQ (reference sequence). Germline trimming cut 1 base from V and 5 bases from J; bases unmatched to any gene: 1. Filled out from reference TRBV7-9 and TRBJ2-2, the complete variable domain reads DTGVSQNPRHKITKRGQNVTFRCDPISEHNRLYWYRQTLGQGPEFLTYFQNEAQLEKSRLLSDRFSAERPKGSFSTLEIQRTEQGDSAMYLCASSLGLAGGTGELFFGEGSRLTVL.

In nucleotides, the CDR3 is TGCGCCAGCAGCCTAAACACTGAAGCTTTCTTT. This codes for CASSLNTEAFF. V gene TRBV5-1 combines with J gene TRBJ1-1; D is unclear. The CDR3 is 11 residues long. From germline, CDR1 is SGHRS and CDR2 YFSETQ. Between the trimmed V and J ends, which lost 4 bases and 2 bases, there was a span of 3 bases.

This clonotype was detected a few times. One junction end does not reproduce the germline sequence, and a read error may be involved. J is TRBJ2-3 and V is TRBV7-7, with D hard to call. Germline values: CDR1 SSHAT, CDR2 FNYEAQ (reference sequence). The CDR3 has 14 amino acids. The CDR3 DNA is TGTGCTAGCAGCCCTACTGGGGGCACAGATACGCAGTATTTT. Amino acids: CASSPTGGTDTQYF.

This chain connects TRBV5-5 to TRBJ2-7, with D perhaps matching TRBD2 (7 bases). The CDR3 extends over 15 amino acids. With 5 bases removed from V and 5 bases from J, the gap between germline ends came to 20 bases. CDR1 and CDR2 (germline): SGHKS, YYEKEE (reference sequence). CDR3 sequence reads: CASSLSPLRGHEQYF. CDR3 DNA sequence: TGTGCCAGCAGTTTATCCCCTTTGCGGGGGCACGAGCAGTACTTC.

The chain carries TRBV5-6 and TRBJ1-2; 8 positions match TRBD1. After removal of 0 bases from V and 2 bases from J, the junction contained 0 bases not matched to a gene. Germline assignment: CDR1 SGHDT and CDR2 YYEEEE. This CDR3 has 14 residues. CDR3 sequence: CASSLGQGNYGYTF. Here the CDR3 DNA reads TGTGCCAGCAGCTTGGGACAGGGGAACTATGGCTACACCTTC.

The rearrangement links TRBV4-2 to TRBJ2-7; D is ambiguous. The CDR3 loop spans 12 amino acids. With 0 bases removed from V and 4 bases from J, the gap between germline ends came to 4 bases. The germline V gene encodes CDR1 LGHNA and CDR2 YNFKEQ. The CDR3 bases are TGTGCCAGCAGCCAAGACGGGTACGAGCAGTACTTC. Its protein product is CASSQDGYEQYF.

This chain joins TRBV19 and TRBJ2-2; D is uncertain. The CDR3 is made up of 14 amino acids. V was pared by 2 bases and J by 1 base, with 5 bases between. Germline V CDR1 and CDR2: LNHDA, SQIVND (reference sequence). CDR3 sequence: CASSISRNTGELFF. The CDR3 DNA is TGTGCCAGTAGTATAAGTAGGAACACCGGGGAGCTGTTTTTT.

This clonotype was detected a few times. The CDR3 protein is CSATEQGFFSYEQYF. The CDR3 DNA reads as TGCAGTGCTACCGAACAGGGGTTTTTTTCCTACGAGCAGTACTTC. This chain joins TRBV20-1 and TRBJ2-7; 7 nucleotides match TRBD1. The junction had 10 bases not matched to a gene; V was cut back by 4 bases and J by 1 base. Germline CDR1 DFQATT, CDR2 SNEGSKA (reference sequence). The CDR3 contains 15 residues.

This clonotype was recorded only once. One junction end does not reproduce the germline sequence, and a read error may be involved. This chain uses TRBV7-2 with TRBJ2-1; TRBD2 aligns across 12 bases. Looked up from germline, CDR1 is SGHTA and CDR2 is FQGNSA. The CDR3 consists of 16 residues. CDR3 DNA: TGTGCCAACAGCTCTACCCTAGCGGGGGGGGTGAGTGAGCAGTTCTTC. It encodes CANSSTLAGGVSEQFF.

This clonotype was picked up a small number of times. The J gene is TRBJ2-1, the V gene TRBV29-1, with D possibly matching TRBD1 (5 bases). Between the trimmed V and J ends, which lost 3 bases and 9 bases, there was a span of 12 bases. This CDR3 has 12 amino acids. CDR1 is SQVTM and CDR2 is ANQGSEA in the germline V gene. CDR3 sequence: CSVESRGSEQFF. The CDR3 nucleotides read TGCAGCGTTGAGAGTAGGGGTAGTGAGCAGTTCTTC.

The chain recombines TRBV6-5 with TRBJ2-3; 7 bases are a match to TRBD2. The CDR3 consists of 15 residues. Germline V gene sequence: CDR1 MNHEY, CDR2 SVGAGI. V gave up 2 bases and J gave up 2 bases; unmatched junction bases: 4. CDR3 in amino acids: CASSYTAGDTDTQYF. CDR3 DNA sequence: TGTGCCAGCAGTTACACCGCGGGGGACACAGATACGCAGTATTTT.

Sample share makes this clonotype large. V usage is TRBV29-1 and J usage is TRBJ2-2; D may be TRBD1 or TRBD2 (5 bases each). The V end was cut by 6 bases, the J end by 0 bases, with 11 bases between. The CDR3 runs to 14 residues. The germline V gene has CDR1 SQVTM and CDR2 ANQGSEA. The CDR3 reads CSVGTPANTGELFF. CDR3 coding DNA: TGCAGCGTCGGGACCCCCGCGAACACCGGGGAGCTGTTTTTT.

The chain carries TRBV5-4 and TRBJ1-2; D not certain. Germline CDR1 is SGHNT and CDR2 is YYREEE (reference sequence). Trimming shortened V by 4 bases and J by 4 bases, and 11 bases separated the two germline ends. The CDR3 contains 13 residues. The DNA of the CDR3 is TGTGCCAGCAGCACCGGGGTTTTCTATGGCTACACCTTC. Residues: CASSTGVFYGYTF.

The chain recombines TRBV18 with TRBJ1-5; unclear D gene. The CDR3 has 14 residues. Looked up from germline, CDR1 is KGHSH and CDR2 is LQKENI. V lost 2 bases, J lost 7 bases, and 12 bases lay in between. The CDR3 protein is CASSPTHSGQPQHF. CDR3 nucleotides: TGTGCCAGCTCACCAACCCACTCGGGGCAGCCCCAGCATTTT.

There are a few counts of this clonotype. This chain connects TRBV11-3 to TRBJ2-5; TRBD2 aligns across 8 bases. V gave up 3 bases and J gave up 4 bases; unmatched junction bases: 4. The CDR3 covers 14 residues. In germline, CDR1 is SGHNT, CDR2 YENEEA. The CDR3 loop is CASSFGGGRETQYF. The CDR3 nucleotides are TGTGCCAGCAGCTTCGGGGGGGGGAGAGAGACCCAGTACTTC. Looking up the rest from reference TRBV11-3 and TRBJ2-5 gives the full variable domain: EAGVVQSPRYKIIEKKQPVAFWCNPISGHNTLYWYLQNLGQGPELLIRYENEEAVDDSQLPKDRFSAERLKGVDSTLKIQPAELGDSAVYLCASSFGGGRETQYFGPGTRLLVL.

This chain joins TRBV20-1 and TRBJ2-1, with 7 bases matching TRBD2. Germline lookup yields CDR1 DFQATT and CDR2 SNEGSKA (reference sequence). V gave up 1 base and J gave up 9 bases; unmatched junction bases: 15. The CDR3 extends over 16 amino acids. CDR3 in DNA: TGCAGTGCTAGAGGGGGTCTAGCGGACATACCCGGTGAGCAGTTCTTC. Encoded protein: CSARGGLADIPGEQFF.

This clonotype is termed medium-sized. CDR3 loop: CASSSTGELFF. The CDR3 DNA follows: TGTGCCAGCAGCAGTACCGGGGAGCTGTTTTTT. The chain has TRBV11-3 and TRBJ2-2; no clear D. The CDR3 runs to 11 residues. CDR1 is SGHNT and CDR2 is YENEEA in the germline V gene. Trimming removed 5 bases from V and 5 bases from J, with 3 bases in between.

This clonotype was recorded a few times. The V gene is TRBV24-1, the J gene TRBJ2-3; D not certain. Per the germline V gene, CDR1 is KGHDR and CDR2 is SFDVKD. V lost 0 bases, J lost 0 bases, and 3 bases lay in between. The length of the CDR3 is 14 residues. CDR3 loop: CATSDLGSTDTQYF. In nucleotides, the CDR3 is TGTGCCACCAGTGATTTGGGCAGCACAGATACGCAGTATTTT.

There are a few counts of this clonotype. The CDR3 loop reads CSARDWLAGGAGTDTQYF. Written as DNA, the CDR3 is TGCAGTGCTAGAGATTGGCTCGCGGGGGGAGCCGGCACAGATACGCAGTATTTT. This chain joins TRBV20-1 and TRBJ2-3, with 8 bases fitting TRBD2. J lost 1 base, V lost 0 bases, and 12 bases had no gene match. CDR1 and CDR2 from the germline V gene are DFQATT and SNEGSKA (reference sequence). The CDR3 spans 18 residues.

By share, this clonotype ranks as large. The chain links TRBV29-1 to TRBJ1-1, with unresolved D. Germline V gene data show CDR1 as SQVTM and CDR2 as ANQGSEA. The CDR3 loop spans 12 amino acids. Trimming stripped 3 bases from V and 4 bases from J, with 9 bases between. The CDR3 reads CSVDIQPTEAFF. The CDR3, as DNA: TGCAGCGTTGATATCCAGCCCACTGAAGCTTTCTTT.

The J gene is TRBJ2-3, the V gene TRBV4-1, with D possibly matching TRBD1 (5 bases). CDR3 length equals 15 residues. Trimming cost V 1 base and J 3 bases, with 11 bases left between them. Per the germline V gene, CDR1 is MGHRA and CDR2 is YSYEKL. The CDR3 region has the DNA TGCGCCAGCAGCCAAGCCGCGGACAAAACAGATACGCAGTATTTT. Translated: CASSQAADKTDTQYF.

This clonotype turned up a few times. V gene TRBV7-2 combines with J gene TRBJ2-2, with TRBD2 identical over 7 bases. Trimming took 3 bases from V and 3 from J; bases not matched to a gene: 7. The CDR3 has 16 residues. Germline lookup yields CDR1 SGHTA and CDR2 FQGNSA. Written as DNA, the CDR3 is TGTGCCAGCAGCTTTACTAGCGCTGGGTACACCGGGGAGCTGTTTTTT. Translated: CASSFTSAGYTGELFF.

The rearrangement uses TRBV6-5 and TRBJ2-3; 7 bases are shared with TRBD1. The germline V gene encodes CDR1 MNHEY and CDR2 SVGAGI. With V trimmed by 6 bases and J by 4 bases, 10 bases remained unmatched. The CDR3 is 15 amino acids. The CDR3 nucleotides read TGTGCCAGCAGCTCCAGGAAGGGGGCCTCAGATACGCAGTATTTT. It translates to CASSSRKGASDTQYF.